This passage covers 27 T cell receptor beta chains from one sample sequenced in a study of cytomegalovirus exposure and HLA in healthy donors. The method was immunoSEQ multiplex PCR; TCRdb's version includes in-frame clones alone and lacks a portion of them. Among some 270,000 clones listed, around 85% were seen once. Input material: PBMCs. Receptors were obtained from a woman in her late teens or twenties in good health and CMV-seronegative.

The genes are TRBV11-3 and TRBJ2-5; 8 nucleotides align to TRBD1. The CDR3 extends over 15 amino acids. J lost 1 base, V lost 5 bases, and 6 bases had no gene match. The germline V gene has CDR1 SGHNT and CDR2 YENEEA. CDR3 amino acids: CASSEGTGPQETQYF. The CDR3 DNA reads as TGTGCCAGCAGCGAGGGGACAGGACCCCAAGAGACCCAGTACTTC.

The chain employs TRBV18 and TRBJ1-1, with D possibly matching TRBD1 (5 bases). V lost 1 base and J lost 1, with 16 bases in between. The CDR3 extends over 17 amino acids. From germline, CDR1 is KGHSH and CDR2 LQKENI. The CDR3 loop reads CASSPRIWDGGNTEAFF. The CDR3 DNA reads TGTGCCAGCTCACCACGAATCTGGGACGGGGGGAACACTGAAGCTTTCTTT.

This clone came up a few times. CDR3 coding DNA: TGTGCCAGCTCACCCCGGGACGGAGGGACTAGCAAGGTCGGAGAGACCCAGTACTTC. It yields the protein CASSPRDGGTSKVGETQYF. The rearrangement links TRBV18 to TRBJ2-5, with 9 bases lining up with TRBD2. The trim removed 3 bases at V and 4 bases at J, leaving 18 bases unmatched. The CDR3 consists of 19 residues. Germline V gives CDR1 KGHSH, CDR2 LQKENI.

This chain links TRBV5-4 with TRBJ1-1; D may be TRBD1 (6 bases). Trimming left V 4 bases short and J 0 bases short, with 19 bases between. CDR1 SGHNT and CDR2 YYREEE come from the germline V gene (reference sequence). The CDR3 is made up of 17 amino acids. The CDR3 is CASSAPGQSYLNTEAFF. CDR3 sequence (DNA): TGTGCCAGCAGCGCACCGGGACAAAGTTACTTGAACACTGAAGCTTTCTTT.

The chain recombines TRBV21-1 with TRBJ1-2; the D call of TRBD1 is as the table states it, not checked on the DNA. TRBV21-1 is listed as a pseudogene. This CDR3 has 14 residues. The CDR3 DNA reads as TGTGCCAGCAGCATTGGACAGGGGGCAGATGGCTACACCTTC. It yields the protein CASSIGQGADGYTF.

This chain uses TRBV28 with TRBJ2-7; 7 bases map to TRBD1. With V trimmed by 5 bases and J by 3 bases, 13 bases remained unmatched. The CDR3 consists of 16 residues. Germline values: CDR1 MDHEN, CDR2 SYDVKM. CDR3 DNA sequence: TGTGCCAGCAGTCCCCCCCCCGACAGGGCCCTCTACGAGCAGTACTTC. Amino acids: CASSPPPDRALYEQYF.

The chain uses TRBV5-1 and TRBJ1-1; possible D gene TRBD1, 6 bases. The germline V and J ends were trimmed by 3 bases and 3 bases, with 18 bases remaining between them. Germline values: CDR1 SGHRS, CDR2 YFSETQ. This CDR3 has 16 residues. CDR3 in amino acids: CASSSLHGGHDTEAFF. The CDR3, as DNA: TGCGCCAGCAGCTCCCTCCATGGGGGACACGACACTGAAGCTTTCTTT.

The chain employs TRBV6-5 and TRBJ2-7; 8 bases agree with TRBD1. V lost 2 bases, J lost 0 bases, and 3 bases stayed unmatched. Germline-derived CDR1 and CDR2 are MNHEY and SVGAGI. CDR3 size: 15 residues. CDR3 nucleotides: TGTGCCAGCAGTTACGGACAGGGTAACTCCTACGAGCAGTACTTC. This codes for CASSYGQGNSYEQYF.

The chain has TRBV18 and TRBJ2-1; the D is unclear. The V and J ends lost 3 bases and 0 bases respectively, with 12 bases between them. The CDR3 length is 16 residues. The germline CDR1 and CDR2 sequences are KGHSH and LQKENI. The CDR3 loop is CASSPYVLSSYNEQFF. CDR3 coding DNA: TGTGCCAGCTCACCCTACGTCTTGAGCTCCTACAATGAGCAGTTCTTC.

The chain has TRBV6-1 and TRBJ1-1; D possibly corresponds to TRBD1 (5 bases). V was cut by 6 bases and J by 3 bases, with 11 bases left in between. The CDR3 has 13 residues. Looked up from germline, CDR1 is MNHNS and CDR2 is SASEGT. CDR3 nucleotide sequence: TGTGCCAGCAGCCTAGGACACTACACTGAAGCTTTCTTT. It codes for CASSLGHYTEAFF.

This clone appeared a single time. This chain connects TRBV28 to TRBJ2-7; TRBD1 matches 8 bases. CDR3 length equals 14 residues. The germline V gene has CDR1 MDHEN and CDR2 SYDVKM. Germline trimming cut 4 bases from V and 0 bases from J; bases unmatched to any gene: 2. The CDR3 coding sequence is TGTGCCAGCAGTTCCGGACAGGGCTCCTACGAGCAGTACTTC. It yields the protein CASSSGQGSYEQYF.

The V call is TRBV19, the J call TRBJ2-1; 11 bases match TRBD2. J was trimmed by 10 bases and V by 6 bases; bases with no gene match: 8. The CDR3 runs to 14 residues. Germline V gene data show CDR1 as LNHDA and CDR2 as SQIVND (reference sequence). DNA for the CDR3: TGTGCCAGTAGAGCACTAGCGGGAGTGGAAGAGCAGTTCTTC. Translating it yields CASRALAGVEEQFF.

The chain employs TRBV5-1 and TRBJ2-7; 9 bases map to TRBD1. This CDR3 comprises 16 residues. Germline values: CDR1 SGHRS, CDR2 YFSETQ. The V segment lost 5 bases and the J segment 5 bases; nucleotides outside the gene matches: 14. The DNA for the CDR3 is TGCGCCAGCAGGTCCGGGACAGGGAGGCCGGGTGACGAGCAGTACTTC. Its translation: CASRSGTGRPGDEQYF.

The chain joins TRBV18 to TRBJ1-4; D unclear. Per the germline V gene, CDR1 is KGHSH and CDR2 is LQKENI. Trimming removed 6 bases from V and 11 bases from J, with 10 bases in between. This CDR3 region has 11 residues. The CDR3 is CASSPSRKLFF. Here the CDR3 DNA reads TGTGCCAGCTCGCCTTCGCGGAAACTGTTTTTT.

The CDR3 nucleotides read TGTGCCAGCAGCTTAGCGGCTAGCGGGAAGTACGAGCAGTACTTC. This encodes CASSLAASGKYEQYF. The genes are TRBV13 and TRBJ2-7, with 9 bases fitting TRBD2. Germline trimming cut 1 base from V and 4 bases from J; bases unmatched to any gene: 5. CDR3 length: 15 amino acids. CDR1 and CDR2 (germline): PRHDT, FYEKMQ (reference sequence).

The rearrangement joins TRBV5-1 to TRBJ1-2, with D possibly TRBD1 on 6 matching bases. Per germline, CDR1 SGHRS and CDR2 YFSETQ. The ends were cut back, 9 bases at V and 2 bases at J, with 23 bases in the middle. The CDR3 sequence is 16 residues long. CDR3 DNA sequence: TGCGCCACCAAGAGGACAGTAGGACAAGGCAACTATGGCTACACCTTC. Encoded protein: CATKRTVGQGNYGYTF.

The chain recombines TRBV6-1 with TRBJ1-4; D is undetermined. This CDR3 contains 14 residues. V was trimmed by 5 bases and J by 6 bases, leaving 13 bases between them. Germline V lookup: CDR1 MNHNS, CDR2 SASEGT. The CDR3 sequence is CASSSGSGDEKLFF. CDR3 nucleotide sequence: TGTGCCAGCAGTTCCGGGTCCGGGGATGAAAAACTGTTTTTT.

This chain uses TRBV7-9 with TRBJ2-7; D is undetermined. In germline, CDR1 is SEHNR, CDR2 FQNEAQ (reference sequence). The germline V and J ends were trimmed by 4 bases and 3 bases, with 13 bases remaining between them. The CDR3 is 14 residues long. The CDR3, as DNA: TGTGCCAGCAGCTCGAGACTGAAGAGCTACGAGCAGTACTTC. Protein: CASSSRLKSYEQYF.

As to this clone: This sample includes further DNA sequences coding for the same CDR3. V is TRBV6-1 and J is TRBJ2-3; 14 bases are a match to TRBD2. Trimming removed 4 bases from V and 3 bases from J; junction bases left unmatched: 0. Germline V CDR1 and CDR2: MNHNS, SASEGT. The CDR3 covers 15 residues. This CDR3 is CASSGLAGGTDTQYF. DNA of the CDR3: TGTGCCAGCAGTGGACTAGCGGGAGGGACAGATACGCAGTATTTT.

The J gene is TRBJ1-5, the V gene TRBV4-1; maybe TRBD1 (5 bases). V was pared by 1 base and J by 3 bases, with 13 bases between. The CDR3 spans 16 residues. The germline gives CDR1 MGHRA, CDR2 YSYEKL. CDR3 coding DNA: TGCGCCAGCAGCCAAGGCCGGGGGTCCCACAATCAGCCCCAGCATTTT. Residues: CASSQGRGSHNQPQHF.

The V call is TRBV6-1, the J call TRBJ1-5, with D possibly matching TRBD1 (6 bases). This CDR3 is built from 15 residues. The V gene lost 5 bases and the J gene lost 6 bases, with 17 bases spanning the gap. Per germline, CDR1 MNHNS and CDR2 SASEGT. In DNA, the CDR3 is TGTGCCAGCAGTACGGGACAAGGTACGGCTCAGCCCCAGCATTTT. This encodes CASSTGQGTAQPQHF.

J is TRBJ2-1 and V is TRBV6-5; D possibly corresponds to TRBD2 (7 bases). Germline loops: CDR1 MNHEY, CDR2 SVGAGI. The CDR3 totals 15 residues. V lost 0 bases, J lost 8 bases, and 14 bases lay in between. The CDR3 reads CASSYSRGGTHEQFF. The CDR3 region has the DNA TGTGCCAGCAGTTACTCGAGGGGGGGCACGCATGAGCAGTTCTTC.

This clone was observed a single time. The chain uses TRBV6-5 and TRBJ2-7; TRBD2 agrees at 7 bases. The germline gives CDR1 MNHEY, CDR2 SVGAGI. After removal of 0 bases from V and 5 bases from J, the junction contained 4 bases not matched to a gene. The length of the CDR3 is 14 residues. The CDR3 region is CASSYSGGAHEQYF. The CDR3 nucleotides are TGTGCCAGCAGTTACTCGGGAGGGGCCCACGAGCAGTACTTC.

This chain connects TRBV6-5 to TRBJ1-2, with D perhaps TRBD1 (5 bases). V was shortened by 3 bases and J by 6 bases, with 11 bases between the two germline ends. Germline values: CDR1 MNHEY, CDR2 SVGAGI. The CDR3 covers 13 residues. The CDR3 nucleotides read TGTGCCAGCAGTTATTTACAGGTCGATGGCTACACCTTC. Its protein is CASSYLQVDGYTF.

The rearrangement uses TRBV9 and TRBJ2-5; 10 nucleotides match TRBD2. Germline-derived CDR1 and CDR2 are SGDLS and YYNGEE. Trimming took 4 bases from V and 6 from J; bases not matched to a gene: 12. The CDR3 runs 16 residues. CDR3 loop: CASSPPTSGIVKTQYF. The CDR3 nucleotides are TGTGCCAGCAGCCCTCCTACTAGCGGGATCGTGAAGACCCAGTACTTC. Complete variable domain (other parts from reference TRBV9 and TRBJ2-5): DSGVTQTPKHLITATGQRVTLRCSPRSGDLSVYWYQQSLDQGLQFLIQYYNGEERAKGNILERFSAQQFPDLHSELNLSSLELGDSALYFCASSPPTSGIVKTQYFGPGTRLLVL.

The CDR3 bases are TGTGCCAGCAGTTACGGACAGACACACTATGGCTACACCTTC. Amino acid sequence: CASSYGQTHYGYTF. J is TRBJ1-2 and V is TRBV6-5; D perhaps matches TRBD1 (6 bases). V was trimmed by 2 bases and J by 3 bases, leaving 10 bases between them. Germline V CDR1 and CDR2: MNHEY, SVGAGI. The CDR3 has 14 residues.

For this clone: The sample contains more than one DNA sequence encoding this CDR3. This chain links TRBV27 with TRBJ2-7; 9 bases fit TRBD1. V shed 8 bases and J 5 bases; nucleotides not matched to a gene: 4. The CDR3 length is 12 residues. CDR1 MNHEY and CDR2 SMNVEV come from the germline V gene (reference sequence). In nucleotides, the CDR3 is TGTGCCAGCGGGACAGGGTCCCACGAGCAGTACTTC. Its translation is CASGTGSHEQYF.